The sequence of this TCR beta chain was determined in a study of blood T cell repertoires in COVID-19. This CDR3 contains 14 residues. The V gene's germline CDR1 is SGHTA and CDR2 FQGNSA. Between the trimmed V and J ends, which lost 1 base and 5 bases, there was a span of 11 bases. Some clones are missing from TCRdb's copy, which holds only in-frame ones; the method was immunoSEQ multiplex PCR. In the table there are 250,000 to 300,000 clones, nearly 90% of which are singletons. Adults between roughly 18 and 95 years of age took part from some 25 US areas. Remarks on this clone: Additional DNA sequences in this sample encode the identical CDR3.

What was sequenced was PBMCs or T cells enriched from blood (not recorded which). This receptor was taken from a woman aged 25 to 39 who had recovered from COVID-19. The rearrangement uses TRBV7-2 and TRBJ2-5, with D perhaps TRBD2 (6 bases). CDR3 bases: TGTGCCAGCAGCTTAGATCGAGGGAGGGAGACCCAGTACTTC. Its protein product is CASSLDRGRETQYF.